This entry lists 17 T cell receptor beta chains sequenced from one sample in a study of blood T cell repertoires in COVID-19. Profiled with immunoSEQ multiplex PCR; TCRdb holds only in-frame clones, not every one. This table has a few hundred thousand clones, around 90% appearing once. Source material: PBMCs or T cells enriched from blood (not recorded which). The source is a woman between 35 and 50 years old who had been exposed to COVID-19.

This clone was observed a few times. The chain combines TRBV5-1 with TRBJ1-2; 7 bases match TRBD1. In germline, CDR1 is SGHRS, CDR2 YFSETQ. The CDR3 is made up of 14 amino acids. Trimming at V came to 7 bases and at J to 10 bases, leaving 16 bases not matched to a gene. CDR3 region: CASCDRVPRANYTF. CDR3 in DNA: TGCGCCAGCTGCGACAGGGTTCCAAGAGCAAACTACACCTTC.

The genes are TRBV24-1 and TRBJ2-1; TRBD1 aligns across 11 bases. The junction had 3 bases not matched to a gene; V was cut back by 0 bases and J by 0 bases. The CDR3 extends over 18 amino acids. The germline gives CDR1 KGHDR, CDR2 SFDVKD. DNA for the CDR3: TGTGCCACCAGTGATTTGGGGGGGACAGGGGGCTCCTACAATGAGCAGTTCTTC. It encodes CATSDLGGTGGSYNEQFF.

This sequence joins TRBV11-2 and TRBJ2-7; 7 nucleotides align to TRBD1. This CDR3 region has 14 residues. V dropped 1 base and J dropped 3; count of bases not matched to a gene: 3. Germline loops: CDR1 SGHAT, CDR2 FQNNGV. The CDR3: CASSLGAGGYEQYF. The CDR3, as DNA: TGTGCCAGCAGCTTAGGGGCAGGGGGCTACGAGCAGTACTTC. Based on the CDR3 plus reference TRBV11-2 and TRBJ2-7, the full variable domain is EAGVAQSPRYKIIEKRQSVAFWCNPISGHATLYWYQQILGQGPKLLIQFQNNGVVDDSQLPKDRFSAERLKGVDSTLKIQPAKLEDSAVYLCASSLGAGGYEQYFGPGTRLTVT.

V usage is TRBV28 and J usage is TRBJ2-1; perhaps TRBD2 as D (5 bases). The CDR3 extends over 14 amino acids. Germline CDR1 is MDHEN and CDR2 is SYDVKM. V gave up 7 bases and J gave up 10 bases, with 20 bases separating them. The CDR3 sequence is CASKSWELKPEQFF. The CDR3 DNA reads TGTGCCAGCAAGTCGTGGGAGTTAAAGCCCGAGCAGTTCTTC.

V gene TRBV28 combines with J gene TRBJ1-2, with TRBD1 matching over 7 bases. Per germline, CDR1 MDHEN and CDR2 SYDVKM. The V segment lost 7 bases and the J segment 3 bases; nucleotides outside the gene matches: 14. The CDR3 loop spans 16 amino acids. The CDR3, as DNA: TGTGCCAGCAACTCGGACACCTTAGGGGGCGACTATGGCTACACCTTC. The encoded protein is CASNSDTLGGDYGYTF.

The V call is TRBV28, the J call TRBJ2-3, with TRBD2 matching 8 bases. V dropped 4 bases and J dropped 5; count of bases not matched to a gene: 5. The CDR3 is made up of 14 amino acids. Looked up from germline, CDR1 is MDHEN and CDR2 is SYDVKM. This CDR3 reads CASSSRLALDTQYF. Here the CDR3 DNA reads TGTGCCAGCAGTTCGCGACTAGCGCTAGATACGCAGTATTTT.

The chain combines TRBV7-9 with TRBJ1-4; D uncertain. CDR1 is SEHNR and CDR2 is FQNEAQ in the germline V gene (reference sequence). The CDR3 spans 15 residues. Trimming removed 2 bases at V and 5 bases at J, with 12 bases between. The CDR3 loop reads CASSLRPTGNEKLFF. CDR3 bases: TGTGCCAGCAGCTTACGGCCGACTGGGAATGAAAAACTGTTTTTT.

The rearrangement uses TRBV7-2 and TRBJ1-5; 10 bases align to TRBD1. Germline CDR1 reads SGHTA; CDR2 reads FQGNSA. The junction had 10 bases not matched to a gene; V was cut back by 5 bases and J by 3 bases. The CDR3 loop spans 17 amino acids. The CDR3 protein is CASSDSRDRGDNQPQHF. The CDR3 region has the DNA TGTGCCAGCAGCGATTCCCGGGACAGGGGCGACAATCAGCCCCAGCATTTT.

The chain links TRBV2 to TRBJ1-1; 7 bases map to TRBD1. Germline CDR1 and CDR2: SNHLY and FYNNEI. Trimming at V came to 6 bases and at J to 5 bases, leaving 3 bases not matched to a gene. The CDR3 length is 12 residues. The CDR3 DNA reads as TGTGCCAGCAGCGAACAGGGGACTGAAGCTTTCTTT. Its protein product is CASSEQGTEAFF.

The chain links TRBV25-1 to TRBJ1-2; perhaps TRBD1 as D (6 bases). With 6 bases removed from V and 5 bases from J, the gap between germline ends came to 16 bases. This CDR3 is 14 amino acids long. The V gene's germline CDR1 is MGHDK and CDR2 SYGVNS. The CDR3 DNA reads TGTGCCAGCAGAGAACGGACAGCCCCATATGGCTACACCTTC. This sequence encodes CASRERTAPYGYTF.

This clone was detected once. This chain uses TRBV9 with TRBJ2-2, with D unclear. CDR3 length equals 14 residues. Deletions cut 3 bases from V and 1 base from J, with 7 bases between. The germline V gene has CDR1 SGDLS and CDR2 YYNGEE. The CDR3 here is CASSGRQNTGELFF. In DNA form, the CDR3 reads TGTGCCAGCAGCGGTCGACAGAACACCGGGGAGCTGTTTTTT. Full variable domain (missing parts from reference TRBV9 and TRBJ2-2): DSGVTQTPKHLITATGQRVTLRCSPRSGDLSVYWYQQSLDQGLQFLIQYYNGEERAKGNILERFSAQQFPDLHSELNLSSLELGDSALYFCASSGRQNTGELFFGEGSRLTVL.

This chain uses TRBV6-5 with TRBJ1-5; D gene ambiguous. Trimming removed 0 bases from V and 3 bases from J, with 9 bases in between. The germline V gene has CDR1 MNHEY and CDR2 SVGAGI. The CDR3 contains 15 residues. CDR3 loop: CASSYSRAVNQPQHF. Here the CDR3 DNA reads TGTGCCAGCAGTTACTCGAGGGCGGTCAATCAGCCCCAGCATTTT.

The chain has TRBV11-3 and TRBJ2-2; unclear D gene. CDR1 and CDR2 (germline): SGHNT, YENEEA. The CDR3 length is 20 residues. Trimming removed 5 bases from V and 4 bases from J, with 29 bases in between. CDR3 residues: CASSPDPTLPVFLGTGELFF. For the CDR3, the DNA is TGTGCCAGCAGCCCCGATCCGACACTGCCCGTTTTCTTGGGCACCGGGGAGCTGTTTTTT.

CDR3 sequence reads: CASMKRGNSNQPQHF. The CDR3 DNA reads TGTGCCAGCATGAAAAGGGGTAATAGCAATCAGCCCCAGCATTTT. This chain joins TRBV28 and TRBJ1-5; tentative D call: TRBD1 (5 bases). The germline gives CDR1 MDHEN, CDR2 SYDVKM. V was shortened by 7 bases and J by 0 bases, with 13 bases between the two germline ends. This CDR3 is 15 amino acids long.

The chain is built from TRBV9 and TRBJ1-5; TRBD1 matches 9 bases. Germline lookup yields CDR1 SGDLS and CDR2 YYNGEE. The length of the CDR3 is 15 residues. J lost 5 bases, V lost 4 bases, and 7 bases had no gene match. The CDR3 protein is CASSSTGGADQPQHF. DNA for the CDR3: TGTGCCAGCAGCTCCACAGGGGGCGCCGATCAGCCCCAGCATTTT.

The chain has TRBV3-1 (or the pseudogene TRBV3-2) and TRBJ2-2; a weak D match, TRBD1 (6 bases). The V gene lost 3 bases and the J gene lost 7 bases, with 15 bases spanning the gap. The length of the CDR3 is 15 residues. Germline V lookup: CDR1 LGHDT, CDR2 YNNKEL (reference sequence). This CDR3 is CASSHSTRGNGELFF. In nucleotides, the CDR3 is TGTGCCAGCAGCCACTCCACCAGGGGAAACGGGGAGCTGTTTTTT.

The sample holds one count of this clone. The rearrangement links TRBV2 to TRBJ1-1, with D perhaps TRBD1 (6 bases). The CDR3 sequence is 13 residues long. CDR1 and CDR2 (germline): SNHLY, FYNNEI. Trimming removed 7 bases from V and 1 base from J, with 10 bases in between. In DNA form, the CDR3 reads TGTGCCAGCACAACACAGGGGAACACTGAAGCTTTCTTT. This codes for CASTTQGNTEAFF. The full variable domain, completed using reference TRBV2 and TRBJ1-1, is EPEVTQTPSHQVTQMGQEVILRCVPISNHLYFYWYRQILGQKVEFLVSFYNNEISEKSEIFDDQFSVERPDGSNFTLKIRSTKLEDSAMYFCASTTQGNTEAFFGQGTRLTVV.